This T cell receptor beta chain was identified during a study of shared clonotypes between healthy human individuals. The CDR3 runs 14 residues. Trimming cost V 0 bases and J 7 bases, with 10 bases left between them. Germline CDR1 WSHSY, CDR2 SAAADI. This table comes from immunoSEQ multiplex PCR, and its TCRdb copy is limited to in-frame clones, with some not included. The sample lists roughly 1,100,000 clones; approximately 72% were seen once. The genes are TRBV10-2 and TRBJ1-5; maybe TRBD1 (5 bases). The sequence came from a man aged 18 to 30 in good health. The sequencing input was memory CD4+ T cells sorted from blood. Subset reported: CD45RA-negative fraction. The CDR3 is CASSESGRGQPQHF. CDR3 in DNA: TGCGCCAGCAGTGAGTCGGGGCGTGGACAGCCCCAGCATTTT.